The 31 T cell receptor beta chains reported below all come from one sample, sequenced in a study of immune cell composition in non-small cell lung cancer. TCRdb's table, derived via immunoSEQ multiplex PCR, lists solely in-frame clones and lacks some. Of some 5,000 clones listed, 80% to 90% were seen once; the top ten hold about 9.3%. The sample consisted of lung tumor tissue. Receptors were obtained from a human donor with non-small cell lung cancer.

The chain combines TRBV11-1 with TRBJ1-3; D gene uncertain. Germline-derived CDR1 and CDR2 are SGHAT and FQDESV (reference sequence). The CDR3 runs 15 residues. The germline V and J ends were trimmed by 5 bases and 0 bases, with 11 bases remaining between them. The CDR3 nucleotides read TGTGCCAGCAGCCTCACAGCATACTCTGGAAACACCATATATTTT. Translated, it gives CASSLTAYSGNTIYF.

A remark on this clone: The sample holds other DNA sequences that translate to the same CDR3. The CDR3 sequence is CSVLDRVNLNGYTF. As DNA, the CDR3 is TGCAGCGTTCTTGACAGGGTTAACCTTAATGGCTACACCTTC. V gene TRBV29-1 combines with J gene TRBJ1-2; TRBD1 agrees at 7 bases. V trimming: 5 bases; J trimming: 6 bases; junction bases outside the gene matches: 12. The CDR3 spans 14 residues. Germline V gives CDR1 SQVTM, CDR2 ANQGSEA.

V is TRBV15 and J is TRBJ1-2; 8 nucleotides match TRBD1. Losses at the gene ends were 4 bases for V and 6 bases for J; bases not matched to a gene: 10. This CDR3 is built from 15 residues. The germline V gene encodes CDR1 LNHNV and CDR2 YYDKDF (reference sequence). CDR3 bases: TGTGCCACCAGCATTCAAACCCCAGGGGGCCATGGCTACACCTTC. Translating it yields CATSIQTPGGHGYTF. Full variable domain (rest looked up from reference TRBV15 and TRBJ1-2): DAMVIQNPRYQVTQFGKPVTLSCSQTLNHNVMYWYQQKSSQAPKLLFHYYDKDFNNEADTPDNFQSRRPNTSFCFLDIRSPGLGDTAMYLCATSIQTPGGHGYTFGSGTRLTVV.

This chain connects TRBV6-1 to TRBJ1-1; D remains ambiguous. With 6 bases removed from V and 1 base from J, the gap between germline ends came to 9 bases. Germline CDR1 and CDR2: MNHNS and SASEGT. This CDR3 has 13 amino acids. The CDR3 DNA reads TGTGCCAGCAGCCAGTATCAGAACACTGAAGCTTTCTTT. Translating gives CASSQYQNTEAFF.

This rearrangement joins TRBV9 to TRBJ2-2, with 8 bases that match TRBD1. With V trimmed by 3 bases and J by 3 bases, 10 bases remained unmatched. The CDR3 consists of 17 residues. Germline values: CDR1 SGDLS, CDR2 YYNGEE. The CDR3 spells CASSAPRGQVYTGELFF. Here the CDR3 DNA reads TGTGCCAGCAGCGCCCCCCGGGGACAGGTTTACACCGGGGAGCTGTTTTTT.

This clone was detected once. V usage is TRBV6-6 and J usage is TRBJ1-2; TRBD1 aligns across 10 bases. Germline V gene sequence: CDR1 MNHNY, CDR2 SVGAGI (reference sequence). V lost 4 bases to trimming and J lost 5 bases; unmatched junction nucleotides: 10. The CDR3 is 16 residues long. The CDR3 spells CASSSHKGDRGYGYTF. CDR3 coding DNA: TGTGCCAGCAGTTCTCATAAGGGGGACAGGGGTTATGGCTACACCTTC.

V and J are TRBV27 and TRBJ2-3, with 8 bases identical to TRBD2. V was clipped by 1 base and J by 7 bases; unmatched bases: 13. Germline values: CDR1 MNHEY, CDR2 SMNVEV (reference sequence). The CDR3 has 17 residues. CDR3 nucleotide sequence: TGTGCCAGCAGTTTATATTTCCCGGGACTAGGGGGGTATACGCAGTATTTT. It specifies CASSLYFPGLGGYTQYF.

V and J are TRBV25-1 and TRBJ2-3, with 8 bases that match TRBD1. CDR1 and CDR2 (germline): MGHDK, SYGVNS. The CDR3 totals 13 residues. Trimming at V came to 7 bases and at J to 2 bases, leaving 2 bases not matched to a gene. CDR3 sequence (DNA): TGTGCCAGCAAGGACAGGGTCACAGATACGCAGTATTTT. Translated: CASKDRVTDTQYF. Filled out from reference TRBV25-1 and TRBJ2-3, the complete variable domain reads EADIYQTPRYLVIGTGKKITLECSQTMGHDKMYWYQQDPGMELHLIHYSYGVNSTEKGDLSSESTVSRIRTEHFPLTLESARPSHTSQYLCASKDRVTDTQYFGPGTRLTVL.

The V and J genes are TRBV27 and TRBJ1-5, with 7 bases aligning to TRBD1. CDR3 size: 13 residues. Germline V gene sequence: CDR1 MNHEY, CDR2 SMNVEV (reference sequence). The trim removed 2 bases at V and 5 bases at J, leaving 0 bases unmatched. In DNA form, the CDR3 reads TGTGCCAGCAGTTTAGGACAGGATCAGCCCCAGCATTTT. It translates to CASSLGQDQPQHF.

The CDR3 nucleotides are TGTGCCAGCAGCTTGGTAGCGGGTACGAACACCGGGGAGCTGTTTTTT. Protein product: CASSLVAGTNTGELFF. This chain links TRBV7-9 with TRBJ2-2; 7 nucleotides match TRBD2. V was clipped by 3 bases and J by 0 bases; unmatched bases: 4. Germline CDR1 SEHNR, CDR2 FQNEAQ (reference sequence). This CDR3 contains 16 residues.

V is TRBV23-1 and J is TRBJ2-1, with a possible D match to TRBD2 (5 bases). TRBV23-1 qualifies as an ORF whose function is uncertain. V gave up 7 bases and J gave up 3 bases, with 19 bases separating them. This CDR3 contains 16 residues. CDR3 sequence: CASNARTRLYYNEQFF. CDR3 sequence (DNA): TGCGCCAGCAATGCTCGAACTAGACTTTACTACAATGAGCAGTTCTTC.

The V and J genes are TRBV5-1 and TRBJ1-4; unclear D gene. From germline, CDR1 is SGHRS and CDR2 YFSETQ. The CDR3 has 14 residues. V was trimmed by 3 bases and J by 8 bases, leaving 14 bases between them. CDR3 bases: TGCGCCAGCAGCTCGAACGGTTGGGCGGAAAAACTGTTTTTT. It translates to CASSSNGWAEKLFF.

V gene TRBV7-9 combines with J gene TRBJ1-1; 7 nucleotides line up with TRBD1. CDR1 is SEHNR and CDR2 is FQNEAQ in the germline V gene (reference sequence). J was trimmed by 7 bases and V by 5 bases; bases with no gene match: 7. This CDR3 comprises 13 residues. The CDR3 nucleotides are TGTGCCAGCAGCCTGAACCAGGGGGTTGAAGCTTTCTTT. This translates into CASSLNQGVEAFF.

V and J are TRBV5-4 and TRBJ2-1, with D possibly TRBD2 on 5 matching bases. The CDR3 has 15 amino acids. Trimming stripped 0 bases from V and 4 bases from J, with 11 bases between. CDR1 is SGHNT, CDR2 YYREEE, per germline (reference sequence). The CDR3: CASSLEDSFYNEQFF. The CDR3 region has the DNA TGTGCCAGCAGCTTGGAGGACTCCTTTTACAATGAGCAGTTCTTC.

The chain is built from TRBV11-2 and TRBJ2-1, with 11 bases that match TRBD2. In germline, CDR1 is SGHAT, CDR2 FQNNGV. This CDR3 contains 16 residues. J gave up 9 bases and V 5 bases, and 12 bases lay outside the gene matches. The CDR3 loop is CASSPLGTSGLTEQFF. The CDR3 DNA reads TGTGCCAGCAGCCCTCTCGGGACTAGCGGACTAACTGAGCAGTTCTTC.

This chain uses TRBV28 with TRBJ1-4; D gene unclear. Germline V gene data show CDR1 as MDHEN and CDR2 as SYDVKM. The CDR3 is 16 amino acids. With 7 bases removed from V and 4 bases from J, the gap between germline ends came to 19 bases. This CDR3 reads CASIPSRGSGNEKLFF. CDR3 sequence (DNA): TGTGCCAGCATCCCGAGTCGGGGAAGCGGTAATGAAAAACTGTTTTTT.

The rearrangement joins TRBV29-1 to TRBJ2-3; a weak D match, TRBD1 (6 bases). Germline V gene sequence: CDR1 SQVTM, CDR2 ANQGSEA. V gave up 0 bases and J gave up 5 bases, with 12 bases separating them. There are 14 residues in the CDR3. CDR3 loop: CSVEDRGRVDTQYF. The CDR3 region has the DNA TGCAGCGTTGAAGACAGGGGCCGGGTAGATACGCAGTATTTT.

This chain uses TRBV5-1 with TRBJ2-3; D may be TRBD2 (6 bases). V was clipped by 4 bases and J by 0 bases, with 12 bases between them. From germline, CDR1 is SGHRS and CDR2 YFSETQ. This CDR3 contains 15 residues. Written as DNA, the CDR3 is TGCGCCAGCAGCATTATAGCGGAGAGCACAGATACGCAGTATTTT. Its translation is CASSIIAESTDTQYF.

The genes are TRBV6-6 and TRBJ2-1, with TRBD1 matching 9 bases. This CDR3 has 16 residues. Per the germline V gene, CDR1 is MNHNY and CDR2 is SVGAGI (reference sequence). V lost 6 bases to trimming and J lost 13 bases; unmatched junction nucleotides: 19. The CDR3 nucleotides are TGTGCCAGCAGCGTTCTGACAGGGGGGTCGTCTGCGGCTCAGTTCTTC. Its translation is CASSVLTGGSSAAQFF.

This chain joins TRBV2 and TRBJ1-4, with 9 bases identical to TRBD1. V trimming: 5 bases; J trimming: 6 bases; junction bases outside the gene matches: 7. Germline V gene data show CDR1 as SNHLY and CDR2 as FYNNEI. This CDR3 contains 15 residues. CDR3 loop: CASSLDRGSYEKLFF. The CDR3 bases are TGTGCCAGCAGTCTGGACAGGGGCAGTTATGAAAAACTGTTTTTT.

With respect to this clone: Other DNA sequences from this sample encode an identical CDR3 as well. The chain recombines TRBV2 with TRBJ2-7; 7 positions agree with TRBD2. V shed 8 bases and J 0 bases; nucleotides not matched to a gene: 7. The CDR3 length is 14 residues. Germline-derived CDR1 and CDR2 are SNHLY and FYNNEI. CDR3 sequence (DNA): TGTGCCAGCCATCTTCTAGCGGACTCCTACGAGCAGTACTTC. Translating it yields CASHLLADSYEQYF. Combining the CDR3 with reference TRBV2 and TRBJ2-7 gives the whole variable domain EPEVTQTPSHQVTQMGQEVILRCVPISNHLYFYWYRQILGQKVEFLVSFYNNEISEKSEIFDDQFSVERPDGSNFTLKIRSTKLEDSAMYFCASHLLADSYEQYFGPGTRLTVT.

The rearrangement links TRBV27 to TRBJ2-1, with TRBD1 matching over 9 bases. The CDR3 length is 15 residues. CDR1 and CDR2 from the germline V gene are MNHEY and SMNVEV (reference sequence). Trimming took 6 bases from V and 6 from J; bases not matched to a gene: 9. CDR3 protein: CASRLGQGGANEQFF. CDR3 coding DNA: TGTGCCAGCAGGTTGGGACAGGGAGGGGCCAATGAGCAGTTCTTC.

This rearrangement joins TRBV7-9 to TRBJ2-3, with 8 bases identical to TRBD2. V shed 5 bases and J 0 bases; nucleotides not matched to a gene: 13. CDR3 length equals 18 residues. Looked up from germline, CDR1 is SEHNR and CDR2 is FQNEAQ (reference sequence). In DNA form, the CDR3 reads TGTGCCAGCAGCCGTACTAGCGGACAACGAACTAGCACAGATACGCAGTATTTT. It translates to CASSRTSGQRTSTDTQYF.

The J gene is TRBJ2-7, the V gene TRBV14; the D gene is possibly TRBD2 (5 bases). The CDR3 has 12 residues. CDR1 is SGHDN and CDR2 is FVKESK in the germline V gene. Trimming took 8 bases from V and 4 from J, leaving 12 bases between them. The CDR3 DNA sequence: TGTGCCAGCGGGGAGACGTCTTACGAGCAGTACTTC. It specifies CASGETSYEQYF.

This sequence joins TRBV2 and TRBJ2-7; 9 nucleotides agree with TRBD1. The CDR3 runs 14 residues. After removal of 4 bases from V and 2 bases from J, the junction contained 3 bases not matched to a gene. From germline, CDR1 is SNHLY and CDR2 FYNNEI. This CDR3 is CASSAGTGTYEQYF. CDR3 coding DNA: TGTGCCAGCAGTGCCGGGACAGGGACCTACGAGCAGTACTTC.

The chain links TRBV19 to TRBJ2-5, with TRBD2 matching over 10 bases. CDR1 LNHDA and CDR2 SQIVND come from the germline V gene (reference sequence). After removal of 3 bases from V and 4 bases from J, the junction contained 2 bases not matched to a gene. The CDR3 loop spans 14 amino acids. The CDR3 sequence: CASSITSGTETQYF. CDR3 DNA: TGTGCCAGTAGTATTACTAGCGGGACAGAGACCCAGTACTTC.

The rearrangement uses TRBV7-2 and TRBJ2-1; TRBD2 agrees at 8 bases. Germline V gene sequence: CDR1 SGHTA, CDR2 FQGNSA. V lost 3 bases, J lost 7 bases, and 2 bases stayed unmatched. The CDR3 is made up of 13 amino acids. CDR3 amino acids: CASSFSSGNEQFF. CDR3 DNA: TGTGCCAGCAGCTTTTCTAGCGGGAATGAGCAGTTCTTC.

The CDR3 DNA follows: TGTGCCAGCAGACAGGGGCGCGGAGAGACCCAGTACTTC. The encoded protein is CASRQGRGETQYF. This rearrangement joins TRBV7-2 to TRBJ2-5, with 7 bases fitting TRBD1. J lost 4 bases, V lost 6 bases, and 5 bases had no gene match. From germline, CDR1 is SGHTA and CDR2 FQGNSA. The CDR3 is 13 amino acids.

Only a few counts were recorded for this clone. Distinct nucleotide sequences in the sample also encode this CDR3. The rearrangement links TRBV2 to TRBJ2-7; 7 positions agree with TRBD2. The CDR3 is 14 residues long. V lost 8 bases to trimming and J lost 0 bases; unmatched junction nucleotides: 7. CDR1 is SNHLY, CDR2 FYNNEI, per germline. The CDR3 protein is CASHLLADSYEQYF. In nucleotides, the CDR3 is TGTGCCAGCCACCTTCTAGCGGACTCCTACGAGCAGTACTTC.

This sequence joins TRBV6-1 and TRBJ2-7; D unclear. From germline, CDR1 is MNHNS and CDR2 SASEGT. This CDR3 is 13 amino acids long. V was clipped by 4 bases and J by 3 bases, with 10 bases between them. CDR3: CASSAQKSYEQYF. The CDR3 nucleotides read TGTGCCAGCAGTGCCCAGAAAAGCTACGAGCAGTACTTC.

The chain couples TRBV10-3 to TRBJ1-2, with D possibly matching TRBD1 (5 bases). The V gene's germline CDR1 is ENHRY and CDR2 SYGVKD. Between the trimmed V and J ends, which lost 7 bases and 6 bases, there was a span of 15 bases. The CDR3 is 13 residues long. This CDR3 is CAIKEIAGDGYTF. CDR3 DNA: TGTGCCATCAAAGAGATCGCGGGGGATGGCTACACCTTC.